This T cell receptor (beta chain) was found in a study of blood T cell repertoires in COVID-19. Study at large: Some COVID-19 samples were acute and others convalescent; all came from the United States, Italy and Spain.

The assay was immunoSEQ multiplex PCR, and TCRdb's table has in-frame clones only and misses some. This sample carries roughly 420,000 clones, around nine tenths of them seen once, and the ten largest clones take approximately 0.96%. The clonotype was recovered from a woman in her thirties with acute COVID-19. What was sequenced was PBMCs or T cells enriched from blood (not recorded which).

The CDR3 is CASSQGTSSYNEQFF. CDR3 sequence (DNA): TGTGCCAGCAGCCAAGGGACTAGCAGCTACAATGAGCAGTTCTTC. The genes are TRBV7-3 and TRBJ2-1; TRBD2 agrees at 9 bases. Trimming cost V 5 bases and J 3 bases; bases outside gene matches: 5. Per germline, CDR1 SGHTA and CDR2 FQGTGA. The CDR3 has 15 amino acids.